In its sample, the clone carrying this T cell receptor beta chain was seen a few times. Amplified TCR beta CDR3 regions derived from RNA transcripts. The primer set for the first-round RT-PCR of the TCR CDR3 was HTBI. TCRdb reprocessed the multiplex PCR reads with MiXCR, giving one entry per CDR3 protein. This sample yields roughly 640,000 distinct CDR3 sequences, of which roughly a sixth are seen a single time; 3% to 4% belongs to the top ten. The data were taken from a study of T cells in Graves' hyperthyroidism and ophthalmopathy. CDR3 size: 14 residues. V was cut by 2 bases and J by 5 bases, with 12 bases left in between.

This sequence joins TRBV12-3 or TRBV12-4 and TRBJ2-5; D is ambiguous. Material for sequencing was blood. The clonotype was recovered from a woman between 40 and 55 years old with Graves' ophthalmopathy. The CDR3: CASSLFPLNETQYF. Here the CDR3 DNA reads TGTGCCAGCAGTTTATTCCCTCTTAACGAGACCCAGTACTTC.